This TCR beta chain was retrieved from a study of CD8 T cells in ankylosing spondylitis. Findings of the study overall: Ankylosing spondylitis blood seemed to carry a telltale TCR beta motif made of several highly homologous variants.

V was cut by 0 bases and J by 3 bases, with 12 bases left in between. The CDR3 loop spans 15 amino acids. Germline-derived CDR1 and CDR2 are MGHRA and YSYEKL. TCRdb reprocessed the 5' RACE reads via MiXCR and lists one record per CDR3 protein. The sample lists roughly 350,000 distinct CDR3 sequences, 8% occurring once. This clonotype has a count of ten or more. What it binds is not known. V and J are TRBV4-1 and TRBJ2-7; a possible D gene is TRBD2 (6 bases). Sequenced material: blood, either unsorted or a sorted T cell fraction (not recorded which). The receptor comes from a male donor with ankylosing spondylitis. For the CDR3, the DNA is TGCGCCAGCAGCCAAGAGGCTAGCGCCTACTACGAGCAGTACTTC. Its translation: CASSQEASAYYEQYF.